This TCR beta chain was identified in a study of blood T cell repertoires in COVID-19. As for the study in general: COVID-19 samples collected from the United States, Italy and Spain covered acute and convalescent phases.

Original methodology: How many nucleated cells were present was estimated from reference gene primer amplification. Data came from immunoSEQ multiplex PCR; TCRdb stores just in-frame clones and leaves some out. Clonal size and the V and J genes are those of that table, whereas D and trimming came from the DNA. The sample yields 19,000 or so clones, approximately 85% seen once. CDR3 length equals 15 residues. V trimming: 3 bases; J trimming: 3 bases; junction bases outside the gene matches: 5. CDR1 LGHDT and CDR2 YNNKEL come from the germline V gene (reference sequence). The rearrangement links TRBV3-1 (or the pseudogene TRBV3-2) to TRBJ1-5; 7 positions agree with TRBD1. Sequencing was performed on peripheral blood. This clonotype originated in an older man with acute or convalescent COVID-19. In DNA, the CDR3 is TGTGCCAGCAGCCAGATGACAGGGCCCAATCAGCCCCAGCATTTT. It specifies CASSQMTGPNQPQHF.